This TCR beta chain was sequenced for a study of blood T cell repertoires in COVID-19. The assay was immunoSEQ multiplex PCR, and TCRdb's table has in-frame clones only and misses some. The sample lists over 150,000 clones; around 85% were seen once. What was sequenced was peripheral blood. The receptor was isolated from a man older than 75 with COVID-19, enrolled during active disease.

The CDR3 DNA sequence: TGTGCCAGCAGTTTCAGACAGACAGATACGCAGTATTTT. Translated, it gives CASSFRQTDTQYF. The chain uses TRBV12-3 or TRBV12-4 and TRBJ2-3; a possible D gene is TRBD1 (5 bases). V dropped 3 bases and J dropped 3 bases, with 7 bases sitting between them. CDR3 length equals 13 residues.